This TCR beta chain emerged from a study of blood T cell repertoires in COVID-19. Study-wide context: COVID-19 samples, acute and convalescent, were from the United States, Italy and Spain.

Symptom resolution, clearance, or two negative PCRs marked the recovered donors of Cohort 3. In the study's own analysis: Estimated nucleated cell counts came from reference gene primer amplification. Produced via immunoSEQ multiplex PCR; TCRdb's table is partial and in-frame only. The D gene and trimming were derived from the DNA, and the V and J assignments and clone size from that table. This sample has almost 400,000 clones, with under 90% found just once. Germline V lookup: CDR1 SNHLY, CDR2 FYNNEI. The CDR3 runs to 15 residues. V lost 6 bases and J lost 0, with 15 bases in between. V and J are TRBV2 and TRBJ2-7; D is ambiguous. This sequence originates from a woman aged 25 to 39 who had recovered from COVID-19. The sample consisted of PBMCs or T cells enriched from blood (not recorded which). Here the CDR3 reads CASSPSVGGSYEQYF. The CDR3 DNA reads as TGTGCCAGCAGCCCCTCGGTTGGCGGCTCCTACGAGCAGTACTTC.